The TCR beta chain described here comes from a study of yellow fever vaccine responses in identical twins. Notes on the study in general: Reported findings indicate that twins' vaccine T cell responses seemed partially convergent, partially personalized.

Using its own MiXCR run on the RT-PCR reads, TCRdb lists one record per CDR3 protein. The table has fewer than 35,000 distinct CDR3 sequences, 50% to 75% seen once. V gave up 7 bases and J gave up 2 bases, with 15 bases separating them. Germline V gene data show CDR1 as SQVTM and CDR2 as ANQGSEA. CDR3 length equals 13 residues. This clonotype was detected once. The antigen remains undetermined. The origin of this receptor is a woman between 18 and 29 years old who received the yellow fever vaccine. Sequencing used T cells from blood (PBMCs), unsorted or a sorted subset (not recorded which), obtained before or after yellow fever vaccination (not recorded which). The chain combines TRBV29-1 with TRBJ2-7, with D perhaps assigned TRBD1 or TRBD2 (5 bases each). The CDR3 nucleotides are TGCAGCGCCCAGGGTGAGGGGACCTACGAGCAGTACTTC. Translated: CSAQGEGTYEQYF.